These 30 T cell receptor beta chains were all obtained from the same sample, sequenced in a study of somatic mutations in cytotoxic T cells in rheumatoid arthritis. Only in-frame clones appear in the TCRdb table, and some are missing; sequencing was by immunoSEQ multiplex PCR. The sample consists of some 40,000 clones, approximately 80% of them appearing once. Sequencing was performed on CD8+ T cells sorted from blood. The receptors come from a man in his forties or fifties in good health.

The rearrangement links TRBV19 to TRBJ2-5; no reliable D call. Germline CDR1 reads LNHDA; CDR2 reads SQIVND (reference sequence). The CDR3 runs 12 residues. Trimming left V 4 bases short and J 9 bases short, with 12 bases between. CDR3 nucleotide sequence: TGTGCCAGTAGTAATCCCCCGACGGCCCAGTACTTC. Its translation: CASSNPPTAQYF.

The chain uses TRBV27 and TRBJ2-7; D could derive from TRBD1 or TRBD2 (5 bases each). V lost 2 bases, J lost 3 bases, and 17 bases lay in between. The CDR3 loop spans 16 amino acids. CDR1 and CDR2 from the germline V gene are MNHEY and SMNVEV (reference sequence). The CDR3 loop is CASSLGVPRDGYEQYF. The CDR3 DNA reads TGTGCCAGCAGTTTAGGGGTCCCCCGGGACGGCTACGAGCAGTACTTC.

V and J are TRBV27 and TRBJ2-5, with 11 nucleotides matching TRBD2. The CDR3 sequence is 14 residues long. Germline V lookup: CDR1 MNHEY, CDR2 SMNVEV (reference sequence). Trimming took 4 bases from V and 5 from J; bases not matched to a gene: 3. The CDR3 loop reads CASSSLAGGETQYF. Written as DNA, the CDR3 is TGTGCCAGCAGTTCTCTAGCGGGAGGTGAGACCCAGTACTTC.

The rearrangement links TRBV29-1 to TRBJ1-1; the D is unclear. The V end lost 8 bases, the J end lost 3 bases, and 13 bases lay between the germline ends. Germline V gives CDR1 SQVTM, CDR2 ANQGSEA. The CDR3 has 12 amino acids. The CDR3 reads CSSPGFDTEAFF. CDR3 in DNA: TGCAGCTCCCCCGGATTTGACACTGAAGCTTTCTTT.

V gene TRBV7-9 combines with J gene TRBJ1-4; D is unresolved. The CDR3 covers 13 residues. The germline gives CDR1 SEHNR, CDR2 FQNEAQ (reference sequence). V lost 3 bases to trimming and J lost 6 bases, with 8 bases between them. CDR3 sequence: CASSLGSDEKLFF. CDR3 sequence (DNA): TGTGCCAGCAGCTTGGGCTCTGATGAAAAACTGTTTTTT.

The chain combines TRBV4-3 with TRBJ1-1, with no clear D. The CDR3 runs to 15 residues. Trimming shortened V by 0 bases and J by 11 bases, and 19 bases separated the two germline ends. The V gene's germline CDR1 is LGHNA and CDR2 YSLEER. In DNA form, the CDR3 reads TGCGCCAGCAGCCAAGATGGGCTTCTGGGTGGTAAGGCTTTCTTT. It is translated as CASSQDGLLGGKAFF.

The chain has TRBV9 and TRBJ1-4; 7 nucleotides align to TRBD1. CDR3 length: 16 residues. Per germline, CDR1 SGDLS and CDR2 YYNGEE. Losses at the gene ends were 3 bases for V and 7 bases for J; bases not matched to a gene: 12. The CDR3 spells CASSAGGDRAGEKLFF. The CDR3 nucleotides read TGTGCCAGCAGCGCGGGCGGTGACAGGGCTGGTGAAAAACTGTTTTTT. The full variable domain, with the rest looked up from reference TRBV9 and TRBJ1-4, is DSGVTQTPKHLITATGQRVTLRCSPRSGDLSVYWYQQSLDQGLQFLIQYYNGEERAKGNILERFSAQQFPDLHSELNLSSLELGDSALYFCASSAGGDRAGEKLFFGSGTQLSVL.

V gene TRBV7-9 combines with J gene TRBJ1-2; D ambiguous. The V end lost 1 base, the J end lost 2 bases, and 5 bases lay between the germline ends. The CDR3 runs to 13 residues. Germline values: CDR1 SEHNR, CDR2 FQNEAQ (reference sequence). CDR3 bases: TGTGCCAGCAGCTTAGAACCAAACTATGGCTACACCTTC. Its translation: CASSLEPNYGYTF. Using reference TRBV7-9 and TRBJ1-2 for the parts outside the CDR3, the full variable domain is DTGVSQNPRHKITKRGQNVTFRCDPISEHNRLYWYRQTLGQGPEFLTYFQNEAQLEKSRLLSDRFSAERPKGSFSTLEIQRTEQGDSAMYLCASSLEPNYGYTFGSGTRLTVV.

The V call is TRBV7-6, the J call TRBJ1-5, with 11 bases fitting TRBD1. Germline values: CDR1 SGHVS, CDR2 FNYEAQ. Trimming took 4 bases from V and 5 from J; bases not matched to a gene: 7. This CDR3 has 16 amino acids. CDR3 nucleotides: TGTGCCAGCAGCTCGGACAGGGGGCCAATTCATCAGCCCCAGCATTTT. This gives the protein CASSSDRGPIHQPQHF.

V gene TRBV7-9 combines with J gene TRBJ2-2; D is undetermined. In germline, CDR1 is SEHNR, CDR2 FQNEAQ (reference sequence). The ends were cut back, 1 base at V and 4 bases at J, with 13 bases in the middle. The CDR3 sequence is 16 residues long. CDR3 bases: TGTGCCAGCAGCTTAGATCTTTTGCGCCCCACCGGGGAGCTGTTTTTT. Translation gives CASSLDLLRPTGELFF.

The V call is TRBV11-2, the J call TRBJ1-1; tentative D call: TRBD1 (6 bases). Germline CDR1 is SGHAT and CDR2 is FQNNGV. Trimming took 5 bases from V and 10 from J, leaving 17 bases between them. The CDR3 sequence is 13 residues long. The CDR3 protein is CASSLEMGAGAFF. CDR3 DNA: TGTGCCAGCAGCCTCGAAATGGGGGCGGGAGCTTTCTTT.

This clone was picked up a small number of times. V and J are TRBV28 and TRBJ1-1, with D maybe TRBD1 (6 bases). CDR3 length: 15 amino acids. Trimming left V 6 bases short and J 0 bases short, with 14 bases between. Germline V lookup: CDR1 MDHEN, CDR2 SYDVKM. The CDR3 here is CASSFLWTVNTEAFF. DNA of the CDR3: TGTGCCAGCAGCTTCTTATGGACAGTGAACACTGAAGCTTTCTTT.

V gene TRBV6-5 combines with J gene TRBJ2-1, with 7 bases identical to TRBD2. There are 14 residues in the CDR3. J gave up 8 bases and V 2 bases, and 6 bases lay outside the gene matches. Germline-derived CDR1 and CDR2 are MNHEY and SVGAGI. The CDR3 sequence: CASSYTGLDDEQFF. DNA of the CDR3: TGTGCCAGCAGTTACACTGGACTAGACGATGAGCAGTTCTTC.

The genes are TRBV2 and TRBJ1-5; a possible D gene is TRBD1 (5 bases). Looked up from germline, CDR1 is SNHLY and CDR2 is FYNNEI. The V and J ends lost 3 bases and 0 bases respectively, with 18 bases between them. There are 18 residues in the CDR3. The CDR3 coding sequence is TGTGCCAGCAGTGATAAGGAAAGGGGCGGAAATAGCAATCAGCCCCAGCATTTT. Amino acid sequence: CASSDKERGGNSNQPQHF.

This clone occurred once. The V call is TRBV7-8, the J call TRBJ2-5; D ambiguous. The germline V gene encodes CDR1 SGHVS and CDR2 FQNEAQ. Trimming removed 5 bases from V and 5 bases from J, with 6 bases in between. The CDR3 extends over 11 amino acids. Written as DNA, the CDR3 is TGTGCCAGCAGCCCGCGGGAGACCCAGTACTTC. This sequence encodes CASSPRETQYF.

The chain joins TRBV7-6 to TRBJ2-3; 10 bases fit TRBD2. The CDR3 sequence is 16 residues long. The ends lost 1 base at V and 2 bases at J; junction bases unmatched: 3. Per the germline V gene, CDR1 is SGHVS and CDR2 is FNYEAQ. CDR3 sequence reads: CASSLDSGRSTDTQYF. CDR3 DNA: TGTGCCAGCAGCTTAGATAGCGGGAGGTCCACAGATACGCAGTATTTT. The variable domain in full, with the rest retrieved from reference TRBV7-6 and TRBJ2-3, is GAGVSQSPRYKVTKRGQDVALRCDPISGHVSLYWYRQALGQGPEFLTYFNYEAQQDKSGLPNDRFSAERPEGSISTLTIQRTEQRDSAMYRCASSLDSGRSTDTQYFGPGTRLTVL.

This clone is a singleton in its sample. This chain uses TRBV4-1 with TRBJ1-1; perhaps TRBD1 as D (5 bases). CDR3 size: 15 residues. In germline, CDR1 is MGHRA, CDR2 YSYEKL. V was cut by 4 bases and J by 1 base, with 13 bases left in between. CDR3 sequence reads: CASSPTGQGNTEAFF. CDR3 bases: TGCGCCAGCAGCCCCACCGGGCAGGGGAACACTGAAGCTTTCTTT.

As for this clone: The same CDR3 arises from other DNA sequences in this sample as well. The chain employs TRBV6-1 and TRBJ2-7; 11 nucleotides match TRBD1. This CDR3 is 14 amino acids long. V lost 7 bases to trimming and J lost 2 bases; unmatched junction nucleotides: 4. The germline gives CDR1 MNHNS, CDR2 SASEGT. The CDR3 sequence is CASTPGQGAYEQYF. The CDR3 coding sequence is TGTGCCAGCACCCCGGGACAGGGGGCCTACGAGCAGTACTTC.

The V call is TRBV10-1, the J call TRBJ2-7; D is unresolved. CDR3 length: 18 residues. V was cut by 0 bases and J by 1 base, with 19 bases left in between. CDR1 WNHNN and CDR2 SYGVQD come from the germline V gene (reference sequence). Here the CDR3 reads CASSESTICREASYEQYF. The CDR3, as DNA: TGCGCCAGCAGTGAGTCGACAATCTGTCGAGAGGCATCCTACGAGCAGTACTTC.

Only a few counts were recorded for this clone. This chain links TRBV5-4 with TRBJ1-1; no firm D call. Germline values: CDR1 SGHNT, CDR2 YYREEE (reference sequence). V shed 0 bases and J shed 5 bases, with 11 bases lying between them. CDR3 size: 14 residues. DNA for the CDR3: TGTGCCAGCAGCTTGGAGGGCAGGAGGACTGAAGCTTTCTTT. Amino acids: CASSLEGRRTEAFF.

CDR3 nucleotide sequence: TGTGCCAGTAAAATGGCGGTGAACACCGGGGAGCTGTTTTTT. Translated: CASKMAVNTGELFF. V usage is TRBV19 and J usage is TRBJ2-2; unclear D gene. This CDR3 comprises 14 residues. In germline, CDR1 is LNHDA, CDR2 SQIVND (reference sequence). V shed 7 bases and J shed 1 base, with 10 bases lying between them.

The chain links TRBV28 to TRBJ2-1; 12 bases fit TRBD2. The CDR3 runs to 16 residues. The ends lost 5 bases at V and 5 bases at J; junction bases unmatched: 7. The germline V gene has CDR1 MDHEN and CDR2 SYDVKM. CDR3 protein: CASSIPLAGGDNEQFF. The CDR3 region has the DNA TGTGCCAGCAGTATACCACTAGCGGGAGGAGACAATGAGCAGTTCTTC.

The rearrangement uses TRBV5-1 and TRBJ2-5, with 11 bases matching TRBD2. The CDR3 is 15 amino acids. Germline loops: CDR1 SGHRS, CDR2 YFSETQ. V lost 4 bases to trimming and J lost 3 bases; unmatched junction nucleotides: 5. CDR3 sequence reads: CASSRPGLAEETQYF. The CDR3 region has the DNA TGCGCCAGCAGCAGGCCGGGACTAGCGGAAGAGACCCAGTACTTC.

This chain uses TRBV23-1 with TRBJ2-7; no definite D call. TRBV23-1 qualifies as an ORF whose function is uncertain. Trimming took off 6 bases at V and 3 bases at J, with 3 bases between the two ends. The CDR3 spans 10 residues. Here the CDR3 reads CASRFYEQYF. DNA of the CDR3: TGCGCCAGCAGATTCTACGAGCAGTACTTC.

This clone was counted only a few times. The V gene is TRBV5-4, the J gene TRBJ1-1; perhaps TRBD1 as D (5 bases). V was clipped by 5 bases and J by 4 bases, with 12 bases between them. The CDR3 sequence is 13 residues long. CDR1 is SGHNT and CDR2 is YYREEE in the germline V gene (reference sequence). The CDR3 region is CASSPVGGTEAFF. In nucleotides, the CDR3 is TGTGCCAGCAGTCCCGTGGGGGGCACTGAAGCTTTCTTT.

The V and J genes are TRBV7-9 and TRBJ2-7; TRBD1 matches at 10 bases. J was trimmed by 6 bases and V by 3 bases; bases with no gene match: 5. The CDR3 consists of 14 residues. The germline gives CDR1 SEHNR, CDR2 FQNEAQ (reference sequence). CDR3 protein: CASSLEGQGSEQYF. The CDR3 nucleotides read TGTGCCAGCAGCTTGGAGGGACAGGGGAGCGAGCAGTACTTC.

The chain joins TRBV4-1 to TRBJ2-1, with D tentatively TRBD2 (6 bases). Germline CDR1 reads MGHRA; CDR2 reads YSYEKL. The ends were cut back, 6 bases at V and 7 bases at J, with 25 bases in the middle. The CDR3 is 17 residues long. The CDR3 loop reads CASRGGWGTSFGNEQFF. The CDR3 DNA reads TGCGCCAGCAGGGGGGGTTGGGGGACCAGCTTTGGTAATGAGCAGTTCTTC.

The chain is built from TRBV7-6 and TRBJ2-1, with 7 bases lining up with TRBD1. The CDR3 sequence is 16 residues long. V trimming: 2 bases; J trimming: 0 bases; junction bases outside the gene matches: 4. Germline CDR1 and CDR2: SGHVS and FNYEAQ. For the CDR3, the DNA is TGTGCCAGCAGCTTATCTGGGGACAGCTCCTACAATGAGCAGTTCTTC. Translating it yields CASSLSGDSSYNEQFF.

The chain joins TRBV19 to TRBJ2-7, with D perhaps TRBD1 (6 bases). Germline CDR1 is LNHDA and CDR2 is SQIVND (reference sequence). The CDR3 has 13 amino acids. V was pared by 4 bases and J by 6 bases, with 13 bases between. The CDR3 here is CASSNNRESEQYF. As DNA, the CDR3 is TGTGCCAGTAGTAATAACAGGGAGTCCGAGCAGTACTTC.

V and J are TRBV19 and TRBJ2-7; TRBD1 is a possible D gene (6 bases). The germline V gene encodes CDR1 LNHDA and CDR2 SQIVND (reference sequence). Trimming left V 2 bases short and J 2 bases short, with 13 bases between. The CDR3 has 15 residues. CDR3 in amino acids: CASSIQKQGAYEQYF. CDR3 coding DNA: TGTGCCAGTAGTATACAAAAACAGGGCGCCTACGAGCAGTACTTC.